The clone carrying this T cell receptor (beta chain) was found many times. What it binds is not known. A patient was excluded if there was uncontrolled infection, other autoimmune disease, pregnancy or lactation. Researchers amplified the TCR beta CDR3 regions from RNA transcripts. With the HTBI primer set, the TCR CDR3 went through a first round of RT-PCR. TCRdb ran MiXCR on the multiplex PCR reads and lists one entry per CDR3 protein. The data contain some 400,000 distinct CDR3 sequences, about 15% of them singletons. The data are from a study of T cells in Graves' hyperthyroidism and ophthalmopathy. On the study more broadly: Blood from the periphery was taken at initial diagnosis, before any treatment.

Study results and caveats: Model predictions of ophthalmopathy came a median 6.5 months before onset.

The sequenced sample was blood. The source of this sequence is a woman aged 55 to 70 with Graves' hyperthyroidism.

The CDR3 here is CASSEVGGGWSYGYTF. The DNA of the CDR3 is TGTGCCAGCAGTGAAGTCGGCGGGGGCTGGAGCTATGGCTACACCTTC. V usage is TRBV2 and J usage is TRBJ1-2; D may be TRBD1 (6 bases). V lost 1 base and J lost 4, with 16 bases in between. Per the germline V gene, CDR1 is SNHLY and CDR2 is FYNNEI. The CDR3 loop spans 16 amino acids.